Detailed here is one T cell receptor (beta chain). CDR1 GTSNPN and CDR2 SVGIG come from the germline V gene (reference sequence). This CDR3 is built from 13 residues. Trimming shortened V by 2 bases and J by 3 bases, and 10 bases separated the two germline ends. The data were taken from a study of blood T cell repertoires in COVID-19. In the study overall: Donors in the United States, Italy and Spain gave samples during acute or convalescent COVID-19. Sample material is recorded as cDNA or gDNA derived from T cells, B-cell-depleted T cells, or PBMCs.

As handled by the study authors: Using reference gene primer amplification, nucleated cell counts were estimated. The protocol was immunoSEQ multiplex PCR, while the TCRdb copy is restricted to in-frame clones and leaves out a portion. V, J and clone size reflect that table, while D and trimming were determined from the DNA. The top ten hold 8.4% of the sample, which has 150,000 to 200,000 clones, about 81% seen once. The receptor was derived from a woman aged 70-85 years with acute or convalescent COVID-19. The specimen sequenced was peripheral blood. The V call is TRBV30, the J call TRBJ1-2; possible D gene TRBD1, 5 bases. DNA of the CDR3: TGTGCCTGGAGTCTGGGGGGGGACTATGGCTACACCTTC. Translating gives CAWSLGGDYGYTF.